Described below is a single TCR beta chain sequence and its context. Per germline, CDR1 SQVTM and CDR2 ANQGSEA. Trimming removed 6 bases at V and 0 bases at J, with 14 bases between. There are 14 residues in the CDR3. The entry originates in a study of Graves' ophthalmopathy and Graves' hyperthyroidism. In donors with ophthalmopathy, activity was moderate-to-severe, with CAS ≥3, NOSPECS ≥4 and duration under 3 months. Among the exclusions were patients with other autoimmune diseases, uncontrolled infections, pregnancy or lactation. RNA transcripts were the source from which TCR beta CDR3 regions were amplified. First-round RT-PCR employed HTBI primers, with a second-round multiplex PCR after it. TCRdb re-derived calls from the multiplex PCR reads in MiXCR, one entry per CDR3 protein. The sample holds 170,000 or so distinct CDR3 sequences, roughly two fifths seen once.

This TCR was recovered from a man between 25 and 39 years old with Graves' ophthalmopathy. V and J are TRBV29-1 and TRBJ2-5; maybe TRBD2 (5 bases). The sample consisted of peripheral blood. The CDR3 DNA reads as TGCAGCGTGTCCGGGAAAGAGTACCAAGAGACCCAGTACTTC. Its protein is CSVSGKEYQETQYF.